These 22 T cell receptor beta chains share one sample of origin, sequenced in a study of immune evolution from preneoplasia to lung adenocarcinoma. TCRdb keeps only in-frame clones here, not all; method: immunoSEQ multiplex PCR. This table has tens of thousands of clones, 60% to 75% appearing once. Input material: FFPE invasive lung adenocarcinoma tissue. The receptors were sampled from a person between 55 and 69 years old with lung adenocarcinoma.

The chain employs TRBV4-1 and TRBJ2-3; D is uncertain. The CDR3 extends over 20 amino acids. The V and J ends lost 0 bases and 0 bases respectively, with 22 bases between them. Germline CDR1 MGHRA, CDR2 YSYEKL. The CDR3: CASSQDPGFRGFSSTDTQYF. CDR3 DNA: TGCGCCAGCAGCCAAGATCCGGGTTTTAGAGGATTCAGCAGCACAGATACGCAGTATTTT.

The rearrangement joins TRBV7-9 to TRBJ1-4; 8 bases line up with TRBD1. V shed 1 base and J 10 bases; nucleotides not matched to a gene: 11. This CDR3 contains 16 residues. Germline CDR1 SEHNR, CDR2 FQNEAQ (reference sequence). The chain's CDR3 is CASSLEYGQGGGKLFF. The CDR3 region has the DNA TGTGCCAGCAGCTTAGAGTACGGACAGGGTGGAGGAAAACTGTTTTTT.

The chain carries TRBV18 and TRBJ2-2; a weak D match, TRBD1 (5 bases). Germline-derived CDR1 and CDR2 are KGHSH and LQKENI. With 2 bases removed from V and 5 bases from J, the gap between germline ends came to 15 bases. The CDR3 sequence is 16 residues long. The CDR3 protein is CASSPSASKGTGELFF. Written as DNA, the CDR3 is TGTGCCAGCTCACCATCAGCCTCGAAGGGGACCGGGGAGCTGTTTTTT.

The V call is TRBV18, the J call TRBJ2-1; the D gene is possibly TRBD2 (5 bases). Germline-derived CDR1 and CDR2 are KGHSH and LQKENI. V lost 6 bases and J lost 8, with 17 bases in between. This CDR3 has 14 amino acids. CDR3: CASSPGYVRDEQFF. CDR3 sequence (DNA): TGTGCCAGCTCCCCCGGCTATGTGAGGGATGAGCAGTTCTTC.

This clone showed up just once. The V and J genes are TRBV9 and TRBJ2-2, with 9 bases aligning to TRBD1. Trimming removed 2 bases from V and 6 bases from J; junction bases left unmatched: 5. CDR3 length: 15 amino acids. Germline V gives CDR1 SGDLS, CDR2 YYNGEE. The CDR3 sequence is CASSVGDRAAGELFF. The CDR3 nucleotides read TGTGCCAGCAGCGTCGGGGACAGGGCAGCCGGGGAGCTGTTTTTT.

The chain recombines TRBV28 with TRBJ1-2, with 7 bases that match TRBD1. Germline loops: CDR1 MDHEN, CDR2 SYDVKM. Losses at the gene ends were 5 bases for V and 4 bases for J; bases not matched to a gene: 13. The CDR3 runs to 16 residues. The CDR3 DNA sequence: TGTGCCAGCAGTCTGGGGGGGACCGGGACAGTCTATGGCTACACCTTC. It is translated as CASSLGGTGTVYGYTF.

J is TRBJ2-7 and V is TRBV4-1; D not certain. The CDR3 is 12 residues long. Per germline, CDR1 MGHRA and CDR2 YSYEKL. The V end lost 2 bases, the J end lost 2 bases, and 4 bases lay between the germline ends. The CDR3 nucleotides are TGCGCCAGCAGCCAAACGCCCTACGAGCAGTACTTC. Encoded protein: CASSQTPYEQYF.

The J gene is TRBJ1-3, the V gene TRBV19; no firm D call. V was cut by 3 bases and J by 0 bases, with 12 bases left in between. CDR1 is LNHDA and CDR2 is SQIVND in the germline V gene (reference sequence). The CDR3 extends over 16 amino acids. In nucleotides, the CDR3 is TGTGCCAGTAGTATCCTCGACGGTCGCTCTGGAAACACCATATATTTT. Its translation is CASSILDGRSGNTIYF.

This clone was seen a single time. V and J are TRBV5-6 and TRBJ1-5, with 7 bases that match TRBD1. CDR1 and CDR2 (germline): SGHDT, YYEEEE. J was trimmed by 3 bases and V by 1 base; bases with no gene match: 7. The CDR3 runs to 16 residues. The CDR3 nucleotides read TGTGCCAGCAGCTTGTGGGCGGGACAGTCCAATCAGCCCCAGCATTTT. It codes for CASSLWAGQSNQPQHF.

The V gene is TRBV28, the J gene TRBJ2-3, with 8 bases lining up with TRBD2. Germline V gene data show CDR1 as MDHEN and CDR2 as SYDVKM. With V trimmed by 4 bases and J by 11 bases, 14 bases remained unmatched. The CDR3 runs to 15 residues. The CDR3 region is CASSSPGLGVLGQYF. Written as DNA, the CDR3 is TGTGCCAGCAGTTCCCCGGGACTAGGGGTTTTGGGGCAGTATTTT.

This CDR3 reads CASSQGRGPYGYTF. The CDR3 region has the DNA TGTGCCAGCAGCCAAGGAAGGGGCCCCTATGGCTACACCTTC. The chain joins TRBV4-2 to TRBJ1-2, with a weak D call TRBD1 (5 bases). Germline CDR1 LGHNA, CDR2 YNFKEQ. This CDR3 comprises 14 residues. V gave up 1 base and J gave up 4 bases, with 10 bases separating them.

This clone was counted between two and nine times. This chain uses TRBV18 with TRBJ2-5; D is unresolved. Germline loops: CDR1 KGHSH, CDR2 LQKENI. CDR3 length: 19 amino acids. The germline V and J ends were trimmed by 2 bases and 0 bases, with 22 bases remaining between them. CDR3 amino acids: CASSPTSSPAPQYQETQYF. CDR3 nucleotides: TGTGCCAGCTCACCAACATCGTCCCCCGCCCCCCAGTACCAAGAGACCCAGTACTTC.

The rearrangement joins TRBV10-3 to TRBJ2-7, with D unclear. This CDR3 spans 13 amino acids. V dropped 4 bases and J dropped 1 base, with 8 bases sitting between them. Germline-derived CDR1 and CDR2 are ENHRY and SYGVKD. This chain's CDR3 is CAISADTSYEQYF. CDR3 coding DNA: TGTGCCATCAGTGCTGATACTTCCTACGAGCAGTACTTC.

The rearrangement links TRBV10-3 to TRBJ2-2, with D tentatively TRBD1 (6 bases). The length of the CDR3 is 15 residues. Germline CDR1 ENHRY, CDR2 SYGVKD. V was trimmed by 1 base and J by 6 bases, leaving 12 bases between them. In nucleotides, the CDR3 is TGTGCCATCAGTGAGTTGGGGGCGCGAGCCGGGGAGCTGTTTTTT. Translation: CAISELGARAGELFF.

This clone has more than one count but fewer than ten. The chain has TRBV7-9 and TRBJ2-3, with 9 bases aligning to TRBD1. V shed 1 base and J 4 bases; nucleotides not matched to a gene: 3. CDR1 and CDR2 from the germline V gene are SEHNR and FQNEAQ (reference sequence). The CDR3 runs 15 residues. For the CDR3, the DNA is TGTGCCAGCAGCTTAGTACAGGGGGCTGCAGATACGCAGTATTTT. It translates to CASSLVQGAADTQYF.

The chain joins TRBV27 to TRBJ2-7; 10 nucleotides align to TRBD2. Germline-derived CDR1 and CDR2 are MNHEY and SMNVEV (reference sequence). Trimming removed 5 bases from V and 3 bases from J; junction bases left unmatched: 7. The CDR3 runs 15 residues. CDR3 nucleotide sequence: TGTGCCAGCAGTGGAATAGCGGGAGGAGACTACGAGCAGTACTTC. It specifies CASSGIAGGDYEQYF.

The rearrangement links TRBV5-1 to TRBJ2-7, with TRBD1 as a possible D gene (5 bases). CDR1 SGHRS and CDR2 YFSETQ come from the germline V gene. The CDR3 sequence is 13 residues long. V lost 3 bases and J 3 bases, leaving 10 bases between the germline ends. The CDR3 is CASSSDSYYEQYF. CDR3 nucleotide sequence: TGCGCCAGCAGCTCCGACAGCTACTACGAGCAGTACTTC.

There are a few counts of this clone. This chain joins TRBV4-1 and TRBJ2-3, with a possible D match to TRBD2 (5 bases). Germline CDR1 and CDR2: MGHRA and YSYEKL. Trimming stripped 5 bases from V and 0 bases from J, with 15 bases between. The CDR3 is 16 amino acids. For the CDR3, the DNA is TGCGCCAGCAGCTTTCGGAGCGGAACTAGCACAGATACGCAGTATTTT. Its protein product is CASSFRSGTSTDTQYF.

The CDR3 DNA sequence: TGTGCCAGCAGCCCCGCCGGGCGATCGGATACGCAGTATTTT. Translated, it gives CASSPAGRSDTQYF. The chain recombines TRBV7-3 with TRBJ2-3, with D hard to call. The V gene lost 5 bases and the J gene lost 6 bases, with 15 bases spanning the gap. The CDR3 runs 14 residues. Germline-derived CDR1 and CDR2 are SGHTA and FQGTGA.

The chain uses TRBV7-8 and TRBJ1-2; 7 nucleotides agree with TRBD1. Germline CDR1 reads SGHVS; CDR2 reads FQNEAQ. The CDR3 covers 13 residues. The V gene end was trimmed by 0 bases and the J gene end by 8 bases; junction bases not matched to a gene: 3. The CDR3 sequence is CASSLATGIGYTF. The CDR3 DNA follows: TGTGCCAGCAGCTTAGCGACAGGGATCGGCTACACCTTC.

The chain combines TRBV5-1 with TRBJ2-3, with a tentative D call TRBD2 (6 bases). The germline gives CDR1 SGHRS, CDR2 YFSETQ. V gave up 3 bases and J gave up 3 bases, with 17 bases separating them. CDR3 length: 16 amino acids. This CDR3 is CASSSAFGSGTDTQYF. In DNA form, the CDR3 reads TGCGCCAGCAGCTCGGCGTTCGGGAGTGGGACAGATACGCAGTATTTT. The variable domain in full, completed from reference TRBV5-1 and TRBJ2-3, reads KAGVTQTPRYLIKTRGQQVTLSCSPISGHRSVSWYQQTPGQGLQFLFEYFSETQRNKGNFPGRFSGRQFSNSRSEMNVSTLELGDSALYLCASSSAFGSGTDTQYFGPGTRLTVL.

The V call is TRBV28, the J call TRBJ2-7, with 12 bases aligning to TRBD2. The CDR3 is made up of 17 amino acids. The V gene's germline CDR1 is MDHEN and CDR2 SYDVKM. Unmatched junction bases numbered 9, after V lost 2 bases and J lost 4 bases. CDR3 protein: CASSLRISSGGGYEQYF. The CDR3 DNA follows: TGTGCCAGCAGTTTAAGGATCTCTAGCGGGGGGGGTTACGAGCAGTACTTC.